These 5 T cell receptor beta chains share one sample of origin, sequenced in a study of human T cells and chemical hapten exposure. MiXCR, run by TCRdb on the RACE reads, gives a single entry per CDR3 protein. Seen here are around 380,000 distinct CDR3 sequences, more than 4.5% observed once, and the top ten hold approximately 2.5%. Time point noted: patch test 1, 2 weeks after DPC sensitization. The treatment: therapeutic diphenylcyclopropenone sensitization with weekly scalp DPC. Here the sequenced sample was whole blood, taken in connection with sensitization to the hapten diphenylcyclopropenone (DPC). Receptors were obtained from a woman aged 50 to 60 with alopecia areata. Some clones in this sample may be carry-over from other donors' samples.

This clonotype was seen only a few times. V is TRBV20-1 and J is TRBJ2-2; 8 bases map to TRBD1. The CDR3 runs to 14 residues. V gave up 5 bases and J gave up 6 bases; unmatched junction bases: 8. Germline CDR1 is DFQATT and CDR2 is SNEGSKA (reference sequence). CDR3 DNA: TGCAGTGCTCCGAGACAGGGGAGCGCCGGGGAGCTGTTTTTT. Amino acids: CSAPRQGSAGELFF.

The chain has TRBV6-1 and TRBJ2-7; 12 nucleotides agree with TRBD2. Germline V CDR1 and CDR2: MNHNS, SASEGT. CDR3 length: 14 residues. The junction had 2 bases not matched to a gene; V was cut back by 6 bases and J by 2 bases. CDR3 in amino acids: CASSGLAGPYEQYF. In nucleotides, the CDR3 is TGTGCCAGCAGCGGACTAGCGGGACCCTACGAGCAGTACTTC.

This clonotype was detected many times. The chain joins TRBV9 to TRBJ2-3; D is unresolved. Germline values: CDR1 SGDLS, CDR2 YYNGEE. The V end was cut by 0 bases, the J end by 5 bases, with 4 bases between. There are 12 residues in the CDR3. CDR3: CASSVDEDTQYF. The CDR3 DNA reads TGTGCCAGCAGCGTAGATGAAGATACGCAGTATTTT.

This clonotype was recorded at least ten times. The gene calls are TRBV5-6 and TRBJ2-1; 7 bases align to TRBD1. This CDR3 contains 12 residues. CDR1 and CDR2 (germline): SGHDT, YYEEEE. Unmatched junction bases numbered 5, after V lost 4 bases and J lost 10 bases. The CDR3 bases are TGTGCCAGCAGCGCAGGGGGATGGGAGCAGTTCTTC. It encodes CASSAGGWEQFF.

This clonotype was recorded many times. V is TRBV13 and J is TRBJ2-1, with TRBD2 as a possible D gene (5 bases). V was clipped by 2 bases and J by 5 bases, with 7 bases between them. The CDR3 covers 13 residues. Germline values: CDR1 PRHDT, CDR2 FYEKMQ (reference sequence). CDR3 amino acids: CASSLNGDNEQFF. The CDR3 DNA is TGTGCCAGCAGCTTAAACGGGGACAATGAGCAGTTCTTC.